This TCR beta chain was documented in a study of T cells in Graves' hyperthyroidism and ophthalmopathy. Regarding the study as a whole: Ophthalmopathy got predicted by the model a median roughly 6.1 months before its onset.

This clonotype was counted at least ten times. Its antigen is currently unknown. Germline-derived CDR1 and CDR2 are MNHEY and SVGAGI. Trimming removed 2 bases from V and 6 bases from J; junction bases left unmatched: 2. The CDR3 totals 14 residues. Exclusion followed for patients with uncontrolled infection, other autoimmune disease, pregnancy or lactation. Amplification of TCR beta CDR3 regions was performed using RNA transcripts as template. A first-round RT-PCR of the TCR CDR3 used the HTBI primer set. TCRdb analysed the multiplex PCR reads with MiXCR anew, one entry per CDR3 protein. This sample has under 250,000 distinct CDR3 sequences; 24% occur once, and the top ten carry 35% to 40%.

The specimen sequenced was blood. The chain links TRBV6-5 to TRBJ2-7, with 12 bases lining up with TRBD1. The receptor was isolated from a woman aged 40 to 55 with Graves' ophthalmopathy. The CDR3 spells CASSYGTGGSEQYF. The CDR3 nucleotides read TGTGCCAGCAGTTACGGGACAGGGGGCTCCGAGCAGTACTTC.